The 19 T cell receptor beta chains in this list originate from one sample, sequenced in a study of radiation and T cells in renal cell carcinoma. The treatment: treatment-naive control, cytoreductive nephrectomy. The data were produced by immunoSEQ multiplex PCR, yet TCRdb's version contains in-frame clones alone and is incomplete. The data contain over 9,000 clones, around three fifths of them singletons. Here the sequenced sample was tumor tissue, taken from a patient whose treatment was nephrectomy without radiotherapy. The receptors were sampled from a man in his sixties with renal cell carcinoma.

This clone showed up just a few times. This chain connects TRBV6-1 to TRBJ2-5; 14 nucleotides line up with TRBD2. Per the germline V gene, CDR1 is MNHNS and CDR2 is SASEGT. CDR3 length: 16 amino acids. Trimming cost V 1 base and J 7 bases; bases outside gene matches: 5. CDR3 loop: CASSEGLAGGQGTQYF. CDR3 nucleotides: TGTGCCAGCAGTGAAGGACTAGCGGGGGGGCAGGGGACCCAGTACTTC.

The chain joins TRBV27 to TRBJ1-6; maybe TRBD1 (6 bases). CDR3 length: 14 residues. CDR1 MNHEY and CDR2 SMNVEV come from the germline V gene (reference sequence). Between the trimmed V and J ends, which lost 8 bases and 4 bases, there was a span of 12 bases. The CDR3 DNA reads as TGTGCCAGCGGACGGACAGCTTATAATTCACCCCTCCACTTT. This sequence encodes CASGRTAYNSPLHF.

V is TRBV19 and J is TRBJ1-1; TRBD1 matches at 7 bases. V lost 7 bases to trimming and J lost 6 bases; unmatched junction nucleotides: 14. This CDR3 is built from 15 residues. Germline assignment: CDR1 LNHDA and CDR2 SQIVND (reference sequence). The CDR3 reads CASTPFGRDRAEAFF. In DNA form, the CDR3 reads TGTGCCAGTACCCCTTTTGGCCGGGACAGAGCTGAAGCTTTCTTT.

This chain links TRBV11-3 with TRBJ2-1, with D possibly TRBD1 on 5 matching bases. Germline V gene lookup returns CDR1 SGHNT and CDR2 YENEEA. V gave up 3 bases and J gave up 8 bases, with 11 bases separating them. The CDR3 extends over 13 amino acids. For the CDR3, the DNA is TGTGCCAGCAGCTTGGCTCAGGGCCATGAGCAGTTCTTC. Its translation is CASSLAQGHEQFF.

V is TRBV19 and J is TRBJ2-3; D unclear. The length of the CDR3 is 10 residues. The V gene lost 7 bases and the J gene lost 6 bases, with 5 bases spanning the gap. Per germline, CDR1 LNHDA and CDR2 SQIVND (reference sequence). CDR3 residues: CASMGDTQYF. The CDR3 DNA sequence: TGTGCCAGTATGGGGGATACGCAGTATTTT.

This clone is labeled as medium-sized (0.01 to 0.1%). The chain carries TRBV10-2 and TRBJ1-3; no definite D call. CDR3 size: 15 residues. Germline-derived CDR1 and CDR2 are WSHSY and SAAADI. V was pared by 4 bases and J by 2 bases, with 12 bases between. CDR3 protein: CASSVAGNTGNTIYF. The CDR3 coding sequence is TGCGCCAGCAGTGTAGCGGGGAACACTGGAAACACCATATATTTT.

The V call is TRBV5-1, the J call TRBJ2-7; D is uncertain. The CDR3 totals 13 residues. The V gene's germline CDR1 is SGHRS and CDR2 YFSETQ. Trimming took 2 bases from V and 1 from J, leaving 7 bases between them. The CDR3 is CASSLEKSYEQYF. CDR3 in DNA: TGCGCCAGCAGCTTAGAAAAGTCCTACGAGCAGTACTTC.

The chain couples TRBV6-5 to TRBJ2-1, with D uncertain. The germline V and J ends were trimmed by 0 bases and 8 bases, with 8 bases remaining between them. CDR3 size: 13 residues. The germline V gene encodes CDR1 MNHEY and CDR2 SVGAGI. The CDR3 here is CASSYSDGDEQFF. CDR3 nucleotide sequence: TGTGCCAGCAGTTACTCCGATGGGGATGAGCAGTTCTTC.

This clone was observed once. The V gene is TRBV25-1, the J gene TRBJ2-3; D is ambiguous. Trimming stripped 2 bases from V and 8 bases from J, with 11 bases between. Germline V gene lookup returns CDR1 MGHDK and CDR2 SYGVNS. This CDR3 contains 13 residues. The CDR3 loop is CASSEDRSGTQYF. The CDR3 nucleotides are TGTGCCAGCAGTGAAGACCGGTCTGGTACGCAGTATTTT.

The chain carries TRBV5-1 and TRBJ2-7; D may be TRBD2 (6 bases). Germline CDR1 SGHRS, CDR2 YFSETQ. The CDR3 extends over 14 amino acids. V shed 1 base and J shed 2 bases, with 10 bases lying between them. CDR3 protein: CASSLTGGTYEQYF. The CDR3 DNA follows: TGCGCCAGCAGCTTGACTGGGGGGACCTACGAGCAGTACTTC. Full variable domain (rest looked up from reference TRBV5-1 and TRBJ2-7): KAGVTQTPRYLIKTRGQQVTLSCSPISGHRSVSWYQQTPGQGLQFLFEYFSETQRNKGNFPGRFSGRQFSNSRSEMNVSTLELGDSALYLCASSLTGGTYEQYFGPGTRLTVT.

This chain connects TRBV11-3 to TRBJ2-7, with D unclear. The CDR3 sequence is 14 residues long. Germline values: CDR1 SGHNT, CDR2 YENEEA. Trimming took off 6 bases at V and 2 bases at J, with 14 bases between the two ends. CDR3 in DNA: TGTGCCAGCAGAATTGGGATTTTGACCTACGAGCAGTACTTC. This codes for CASRIGILTYEQYF.

This clone has just a few counts. CDR3 sequence reads: CASSLLTQGNTIYF. CDR3 DNA sequence: TGTGCCAGCAGCTTATTAACCCAAGGAAACACCATATATTTT. The J gene is TRBJ1-3, the V gene TRBV7-7; D remains unclear. The germline gives CDR1 SSHAT, CDR2 FNYEAQ (reference sequence). Trimming stripped 2 bases from V and 4 bases from J, with 9 bases between. CDR3 length: 14 amino acids.

The chain couples TRBV27 to TRBJ1-4, with a possible D match to TRBD1 (5 bases). The CDR3 consists of 14 residues. Germline V gene sequence: CDR1 MNHEY, CDR2 SMNVEV (reference sequence). Deletions cut 5 bases from V and 7 bases from J, with 14 bases between. The CDR3 is CASSLSRVGEKLFF. The CDR3 nucleotides read TGTGCCAGCAGTCTCTCCAGGGTGGGTGAAAAACTGTTTTTT.

This clone was seen a single time. The chain employs TRBV19 and TRBJ2-3, with 8 bases aligning to TRBD1. Germline values: CDR1 LNHDA, CDR2 SQIVND (reference sequence). This CDR3 has 17 amino acids. V was pared by 4 bases and J by 2 bases, with 11 bases of the junction left unmatched. The CDR3 bases are TGTGCCAGTAGTAAGGTACCGGGACAGGAGGCCACAGATACGCAGTATTTT. Protein: CASSKVPGQEATDTQYF. Drawing the rest from reference TRBV19 and TRBJ2-3, the complete variable domain is DGGITQSPKYLFRKEGQNVTLSCEQNLNHDAMYWYRQDPGQGLRLIYYSQIVNDFQKGDIAEGYSVSREKKESFPLTVTSAQKNPTAFYLCASSKVPGQEATDTQYFGPGTRLTVL.

The rearrangement uses TRBV14 and TRBJ2-3; perhaps TRBD2 as D (6 bases). Germline V gene sequence: CDR1 SGHDN, CDR2 FVKESK. Trimming stripped 4 bases from V and 1 base from J, with 9 bases between. This CDR3 contains 14 residues. DNA for the CDR3: TGTGCCAGCAGCCTCTCGGGGGGCACAGATACGCAGTATTTT. This gives the protein CASSLSGGTDTQYF.

The V call is TRBV18, the J call TRBJ2-1, with 7 nucleotides matching TRBD2. Germline CDR1 and CDR2: KGHSH and LQKENI. With V trimmed by 3 bases and J by 4 bases, 9 bases remained unmatched. The CDR3 loop spans 16 amino acids. This CDR3 reads CASSPPGLAVYNEQFF. In nucleotides, the CDR3 is TGTGCCAGCTCACCGCCCGGGCTAGCGGTTTACAATGAGCAGTTCTTC.

This clone was counted a few times. V is TRBV5-1 and J is TRBJ2-7, with D hard to call. V was clipped by 0 bases and J by 4 bases, with 8 bases between them. CDR1 and CDR2 from the germline V gene are SGHRS and YFSETQ. The CDR3 length is 13 residues. For the CDR3, the DNA is TGCGCCAGCAGCTTGGACAAGATTTACGAGCAGTACTTC. Translation: CASSLDKIYEQYF. The whole variable domain, remainder taken from reference TRBV5-1 and TRBJ2-7, is KAGVTQTPRYLIKTRGQQVTLSCSPISGHRSVSWYQQTPGQGLQFLFEYFSETQRNKGNFPGRFSGRQFSNSRSEMNVSTLELGDSALYLCASSLDKIYEQYFGPGTRLTVT.

There are a few counts of this clone. The chain carries TRBV15 and TRBJ2-5, with D possibly TRBD1 on 5 matching bases. The CDR3 covers 14 residues. The V gene's germline CDR1 is LNHNV and CDR2 YYDKDF (reference sequence). Trimming took 1 base from V and 5 from J, leaving 11 bases between them. The chain's CDR3 is CATSRGAGYETQYF. The CDR3, as DNA: TGTGCCACCAGCAGAGGGGCAGGGTACGAGACCCAGTACTTC.

This chain connects TRBV6-6 to TRBJ2-2; 12 bases line up with TRBD1. This CDR3 spans 16 amino acids. CDR1 and CDR2 from the germline V gene are MNHNY and SVGAGI (reference sequence). The ends lost 6 bases at V and 7 bases at J; junction bases unmatched: 9. The CDR3: CASRPGQGARHGELFF. The CDR3 DNA sequence: TGTGCCAGCAGGCCGGGACAGGGGGCAAGGCACGGGGAGCTGTTTTTT.